The T cell receptor beta chain described here comes from a study of blood T cell repertoires in COVID-19. Source study methods: Estimated nucleated cell counts came from reference gene primer amplification. Measured with immunoSEQ multiplex PCR; TCRdb has only the in-frame clones, and not every one. V, J and clone size were drawn from that table, and D and trimming were deduced from the DNA. Of a few hundred thousand clones in the sample, around 90% were seen once. Germline-derived CDR1 and CDR2 are MNHNY and SVGAGI (reference sequence). V trimming: 5 bases; J trimming: 1 base; junction bases outside the gene matches: 5. The CDR3 covers 16 residues.

Sequenced material: peripheral blood. The source is a man aged 18 to 29 with active or convalescent COVID-19. The J gene is TRBJ2-2, the V gene TRBV6-6, with 9 bases that match TRBD2. The CDR3 loop is CASSPPSGVNTGELFF. The CDR3 nucleotides read TGTGCCAGCAGTCCCCCTAGCGGGGTGAACACCGGGGAGCTGTTTTTT.